The 23 T cell receptor beta chains listed next were all sequenced from one sample in a study of blood T cell repertoires in COVID-19. Repertoires were generated with immunoSEQ multiplex PCR, while TCRdb's copy carries only in-frame clones and drops some. Here the sample spans some 120,000 clones, roughly 84% being singletons. Specimen: peripheral blood. These receptors were obtained from a man aged 40-49 years with acute or convalescent COVID-19.

The CDR3 reads CASSLKYSNQPQHF. Here the CDR3 DNA reads TGTGCCAGCAGCTTAAAATATAGCAATCAGCCCCAGCATTTT. This chain links TRBV7-2 with TRBJ1-5; no clear D. V was clipped by 2 bases and J by 0 bases, with 5 bases between them. Germline CDR1 is SGHTA and CDR2 is FQGNSA. This CDR3 is 14 amino acids long.

The DNA for the CDR3 is TGTGCCAGCTCACCAAGGAGGTCTGATAAGGAGACCCAGTACTTC. Protein product: CASSPRRSDKETQYF. The J gene is TRBJ2-5, the V gene TRBV18; the D gene is possibly TRBD2 (5 bases). CDR3 size: 15 residues. The V end was cut by 2 bases, the J end by 5 bases, with 15 bases between. CDR1 and CDR2 (germline): KGHSH, LQKENI.

V and J are TRBV6-2 or TRBV6-3 and TRBJ2-2, with 7 bases matching TRBD1. Germline-derived CDR1 and CDR2 are MNHEY and SVGEGT. Unmatched junction bases numbered 6, after V lost 6 bases and J lost 5 bases. The CDR3 sequence is 14 residues long. CDR3 DNA sequence: TGTGCCAGCAGCCCGGGACAGCAGACCGGGGAGCTGTTTTTT. Protein sequence: CASSPGQQTGELFF.

This chain uses TRBV6-5 with TRBJ2-1; D may be TRBD1 (5 bases). From germline, CDR1 is MNHEY and CDR2 SVGAGI. Trimming cost V 5 bases and J 8 bases, with 13 bases left between them. This CDR3 has 13 residues. This chain's CDR3 is CASSRQKPHEQFF. CDR3 nucleotides: TGTGCCAGCAGTAGACAGAAACCTCATGAGCAGTTCTTC.

This chain links TRBV4-2 with TRBJ2-5; D unresolved. V was shortened by 4 bases and J by 1 base, with 7 bases between the two germline ends. Germline lookup yields CDR1 LGHNA and CDR2 YNFKEQ. The CDR3 spans 13 residues. CDR3 bases: TGTGCCAGCAGCCTAGACTTCCAAGAGACCCAGTACTTC. It specifies CASSLDFQETQYF.

This chain connects TRBV6-4 to TRBJ2-2, with D maybe TRBD1 (6 bases). CDR3 length: 15 amino acids. V was cut by 6 bases and J by 3 bases, with 14 bases left in between. Per germline, CDR1 MRHNA and CDR2 SNTAGT. CDR3 nucleotides: TGTGCCAGCAGACGTCAGGGGTCGGACACCGGGGAGCTGTTTTTT. It encodes CASRRQGSDTGELFF.

This clone was picked up one time. This chain links TRBV5-1 with TRBJ2-7, with 11 bases identical to TRBD2. Trimming cost V 6 bases and J 7 bases; bases outside gene matches: 9. Germline loops: CDR1 SGHRS, CDR2 YFSETQ. The CDR3 totals 14 residues. In DNA, the CDR3 is TGCGCCAGCACCCAGGGACTAGCGGCCCGGGAGCAGTACTTC. Translating gives CASTQGLAAREQYF.

The chain links TRBV21-1 to TRBJ2-5; TRBD1 was called by the table and not checked on the DNA. TRBV21-1 is a known pseudogene. CDR3 length equals 14 residues. Written as DNA, the CDR3 is TGTGCCAGCAGCAACCACGGACAACAAGAGGCCCAGTACTTC. Translated, it gives CASSNHGQQEAQYF.

This clone was seen only once. This chain links TRBV15 with TRBJ2-7; a weak D match, TRBD2 (6 bases). V gave up 6 bases and J gave up 4 bases, with 16 bases separating them. The CDR3 runs 14 residues. CDR1 LNHNV and CDR2 YYDKDF come from the germline V gene (reference sequence). DNA for the CDR3: TGTGCCACCAGTACCCGGGAGATTGAGTACGAGCAGTACTTC. Its protein product is CATSTREIEYEQYF.

The rearrangement uses TRBV11-2 and TRBJ2-7; 9 nucleotides agree with TRBD2. Trimming took 3 bases from V and 5 from J; bases not matched to a gene: 14. Germline CDR1 and CDR2: SGHAT and FQNNGV. The CDR3 runs to 17 residues. DNA for the CDR3: TGTGCCAGCAGCTTGAGTCGGCGGCCTAGCGGGACAAACGAGCAGTACTTC. Protein product: CASSLSRRPSGTNEQYF.

The chain carries TRBV7-6 and TRBJ1-2, with D possibly TRBD1 on 6 matching bases. CDR3 length equals 15 residues. Trimming cost V 1 base and J 4 bases, with 13 bases left between them. The V gene's germline CDR1 is SGHVS and CDR2 FNYEAQ. The CDR3 spells CASSLGAGVPYGYTF. The CDR3 coding sequence is TGTGCCAGCAGCTTAGGGGCAGGGGTTCCCTATGGCTACACCTTC.

The CDR3 DNA reads as TGTGCCAGCAGTTACTCCGACAGGGAAGGTCAGCCCCAGCATTTT. This encodes CASSYSDREGQPQHF. J is TRBJ1-5 and V is TRBV6-5; 7 positions match TRBD1. The V segment lost 0 bases and the J segment 6 bases; nucleotides outside the gene matches: 5. Germline CDR1 reads MNHEY; CDR2 reads SVGAGI. The CDR3 contains 15 residues.

The genes are TRBV6-5 and TRBJ2-5; 7 bases are shared with TRBD2. The CDR3 covers 11 residues. J was trimmed by 5 bases and V by 7 bases; bases with no gene match: 1. Germline V gives CDR1 MNHEY, CDR2 SVGAGI. The CDR3: CASMRGETQYF. The CDR3 DNA reads as TGTGCCAGCATGCGGGGGGAGACCCAGTACTTC.

V is TRBV5-1 and J is TRBJ2-7, with 8 positions matching TRBD1. Germline V gene data show CDR1 as SGHRS and CDR2 as YFSETQ. The CDR3 sequence is 15 residues long. Losses at the gene ends were 2 bases for V and 4 bases for J; bases not matched to a gene: 8. The CDR3 DNA reads as TGCGCCAGCAGCTTTTCCACAGGGGGGCTTTACGAGCAGTACTTC. Its protein is CASSFSTGGLYEQYF.

The J gene is TRBJ2-4, the V gene TRBV7-2, with TRBD1 matching over 8 bases. The CDR3 runs to 17 residues. Germline loops: CDR1 SGHTA, CDR2 FQGNSA. Losses at the gene ends were 3 bases for V and 0 bases for J; bases not matched to a gene: 7. The CDR3 bases are TGTGCCAGCAGCTTTTCGACAGGGGCACTAGCCAAAAACATTCAGTACTTC. It translates to CASSFSTGALAKNIQYF.

The rearrangement joins TRBV7-2 to TRBJ2-1, with 12 bases identical to TRBD2. The V gene end was trimmed by 2 bases and the J gene end by 7 bases; junction bases not matched to a gene: 9. This CDR3 has 17 residues. Germline CDR1 SGHTA, CDR2 FQGNSA. Here the CDR3 DNA reads TGTGCCAGCAGCTTACGTAGTAGGACTAGCGGGATTAATGAGCAGTTCTTC. Its protein is CASSLRSRTSGINEQFF.

The DNA of the CDR3 is TGTGCCAGCAGCCCCAGGGCGGAAACTAACTATGGCTACACCTTC. Translating gives CASSPRAETNYGYTF. The chain links TRBV27 to TRBJ1-2, with D possibly matching TRBD1 (5 bases). Per the germline V gene, CDR1 is MNHEY and CDR2 is SMNVEV (reference sequence). V was clipped by 6 bases and J by 0 bases, with 14 bases between them. The CDR3 sequence is 15 residues long.

CDR3 amino acids: CASSEGVLAGYGYTF. CDR3 sequence (DNA): TGTGCCAGCAGTGAAGGGGTCCTAGCGGGCTATGGCTACACCTTC. The V gene is TRBV6-1, the J gene TRBJ1-2; no clear D gene. In germline, CDR1 is MNHNS, CDR2 SASEGT. The ends were cut back, 1 base at V and 4 bases at J, with 13 bases in the middle. CDR3 size: 15 residues.

This clone was counted a single time. The V and J genes are TRBV5-4 and TRBJ2-2, with a tentative D call TRBD2 (5 bases). Germline V gene data show CDR1 as SGHNT and CDR2 as YYREEE (reference sequence). V was trimmed by 0 bases and J by 3 bases, leaving 9 bases between them. This CDR3 region has 15 residues. This CDR3 reads CASSLVGVDTGELFF. The CDR3 DNA reads TGTGCCAGCAGCTTGGTCGGGGTGGACACCGGGGAGCTGTTTTTT.

The chain links TRBV12-5 to TRBJ2-1; TRBD2 matches 13 bases. CDR1 and CDR2 (germline): LGHNT, FRNRAP. The CDR3 loop spans 19 amino acids. J lost 0 bases, V lost 0 bases, and 5 bases had no gene match. The CDR3 sequence is CASGLVLAGGPSSYNEQFF. As DNA, the CDR3 is TGTGCTAGTGGTTTGGTACTAGCGGGGGGGCCGAGCTCCTACAATGAGCAGTTCTTC.

This sequence joins TRBV7-2 and TRBJ1-5, with unresolved D. The germline V gene has CDR1 SGHTA and CDR2 FQGNSA. This CDR3 is built from 16 residues. V was shortened by 1 base and J by 1 base, with 11 bases between the two germline ends. The CDR3 is CASSLVTQPSNQPQHF. Written as DNA, the CDR3 is TGTGCCAGCAGCTTAGTTACACAGCCCAGCAATCAGCCCCAGCATTTT.

The gene calls are TRBV29-1 and TRBJ2-3, with D unresolved. CDR1 and CDR2 from the germline V gene are SQVTM and ANQGSEA. With 0 bases removed from V and 5 bases from J, the gap between germline ends came to 6 bases. CDR3 length: 12 residues. As DNA, the CDR3 is TGCAGCGTTGAAGAGAGCCGAGATACGCAGTATTTT. It specifies CSVEESRDTQYF.

This clone appeared many times. The chain is built from TRBV4-1 and TRBJ2-7; tentatively, D is TRBD2 (5 bases). This CDR3 is built from 16 residues. Germline V gene sequence: CDR1 MGHRA, CDR2 YSYEKL. V dropped 3 bases and J dropped 0 bases, with 15 bases sitting between them. The CDR3 bases are TGCGCCAGCAGCCAGCCAGGTCGGGATAACTCCTACGAGCAGTACTTC. Translated: CASSQPGRDNSYEQYF.